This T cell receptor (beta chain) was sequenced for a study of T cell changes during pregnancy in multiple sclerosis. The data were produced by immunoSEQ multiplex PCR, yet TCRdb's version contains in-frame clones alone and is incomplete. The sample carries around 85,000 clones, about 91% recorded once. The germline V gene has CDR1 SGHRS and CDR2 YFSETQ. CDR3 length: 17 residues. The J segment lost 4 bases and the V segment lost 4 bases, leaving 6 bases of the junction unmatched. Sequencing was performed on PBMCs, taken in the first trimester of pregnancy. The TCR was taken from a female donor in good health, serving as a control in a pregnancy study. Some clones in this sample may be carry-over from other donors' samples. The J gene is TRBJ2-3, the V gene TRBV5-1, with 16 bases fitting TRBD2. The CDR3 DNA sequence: TGCGCCAGCAGCGCGACCGGGACTAGCGGGGGGGCAGATACGCAGTATTTT. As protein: CASSATGTSGGADTQYF.